Listed below are T cell receptor beta chains from one sample, sequenced in a study of blood T cell repertoires in COVID-19. The assay was immunoSEQ multiplex PCR, and TCRdb's table has in-frame clones only and misses some. The table lists roughly 290,000 clones, more than 85% of them singletons. Sequencing was carried out using peripheral blood. The receptors originated from a man aged 25 to 40 with acute or convalescent COVID-19. Each CDR3 is given with its conserved first and last residue. A D gene is named only where the DNA matches it firmly. Size is omitted from some rows. Given values are once, few, many or a class for expanded clones.

clone_size: -; v_call: TRBV6-1; j_call: TRBJ2-2; d_call: -; cdr3_nt: TGTGCCAGCAGTGGGGGCGGGACGGTGAACACCGGGGAGCTGTTTTTT; cdr3_aa: CASSGGGTVNTGELFF
clone_size: -; v_call: TRBV29-1; j_call: TRBJ1-1; d_call: -; cdr3_nt: TGCAGCACTGTAGAGAACACTGAAGCTTTCTTT; cdr3_aa: CSTVENTEAFF
clone_size: -; v_call: TRBV7-7; j_call: TRBJ1-5; d_call: -; cdr3_nt: TGTGCTAGCAGCTTAGTGGGCAGTAATCAGCCCCAGCATTTT; cdr3_aa: CASSLVGSNQPQHF
clone_size: -; v_call: TRBV13; j_call: TRBJ2-4; d_call: -; cdr3_nt: TGTGCCAGCAGAGAAAGACAAAAAAACATTCAGTACTTC; cdr3_aa: CASRERQKNIQYF
clone_size: -; v_call: TRBV2; j_call: TRBJ1-5; d_call: TRBD1; cdr3_nt: TGTGCCAGCAGTGAGGACAGGAGTCCCTATCAGCCCCAGCATTTT; cdr3_aa: CASSEDRSPYQPQHF
clone_size: -; v_call: TRBV28; j_call: TRBJ2-7; d_call: -; cdr3_nt: TGTGCCAGCACCAGACTCAGTGGAACCTACGAGCAGTACTTC; cdr3_aa: CASTRLSGTYEQYF
clone_size: -; v_call: TRBV4-2; j_call: TRBJ2-5; d_call: -; cdr3_nt: TGTGCCAGCAGCCAGGTCGATGGAGGCGAGACCCAGTACTTC; cdr3_aa: CASSQVDGGETQYF
clone_size: -; v_call: TRBV12-3/TRBV12-4; j_call: TRBJ1-2; d_call: -; cdr3_nt: TGTGCCAGCCTCAGCGGCGGCGGCTACACCTTC; cdr3_aa: CASLSGGGYTF
clone_size: -; v_call: TRBV1; j_call: TRBJ2-2; d_call: -; cdr3_nt: TGCACCAGCAGCCAAGATAGGAGCGGGGGGCACACCGGGGAGCTGTTTTTT; cdr3_aa: CTSSQDRSGGHTGELFF
clone_size: -; v_call: TRBV3-1/TRBV3-2; j_call: TRBJ2-3; d_call: -; cdr3_nt: TGTGCCAGCAGCCAATGGCGCGGAACTAGCACAGATACGCAGTATTTT; cdr3_aa: CASSQWRGTSTDTQYF
clone_size: few; v_call: TRBV18; j_call: TRBJ1-3; d_call: -; cdr3_nt: TGTGCCAGCTCACCACAGCGAAACACCATATATTTT; cdr3_aa: CASSPQRNTIYF
clone_size: -; v_call: TRBV5-8; j_call: TRBJ2-3; d_call: -; cdr3_nt: TGTGCCAGCAGTTTGCCGAAGAGCGCAGATACGCAGTATTTT; cdr3_aa: CASSLPKSADTQYF
clone_size: -; v_call: TRBV4-1; j_call: TRBJ2-3; d_call: -; cdr3_nt: TGCGCCAGCAGCCAAGTCCGGCCGACTTCGGATACGCAGTATTTT; cdr3_aa: CASSQVRPTSDTQYF
clone_size: -; v_call: TRBV6-5; j_call: TRBJ1-4; d_call: -; cdr3_nt: TGTGCCAGCAGGTTTTCCGGACTGGTCAATGAAAAACTGTTTTTT; cdr3_aa: CASRFSGLVNEKLFF
clone_size: -; v_call: TRBV30; j_call: TRBJ1-4; d_call: -; cdr3_nt: TGTGCCTGGGCCGGACAGATTAATGAAAAACTGTTTTTT; cdr3_aa: CAWAGQINEKLFF
clone_size: -; v_call: TRBV5-6; j_call: TRBJ1-1; d_call: TRBD1; cdr3_nt: TGTGCCAGCAGACCCCCGAAGGGACAGATGAACACTGAAGCTTTCTTT; cdr3_aa: CASRPPKGQMNTEAFF
clone_size: -; v_call: TRBV5-6; j_call: TRBJ1-6; d_call: -; cdr3_nt: TGTGCCAGCAGCTTCCGAGGAGCGCGTTCACCCCTCCACTTT; cdr3_aa: CASSFRGARSPLHF
clone_size: -; v_call: TRBV28; j_call: TRBJ1-2; d_call: -; cdr3_nt: TGTGCCACCCGGGACACTCTCACCTATGGCTACACCTTC; cdr3_aa: CATRDTLTYGYTF